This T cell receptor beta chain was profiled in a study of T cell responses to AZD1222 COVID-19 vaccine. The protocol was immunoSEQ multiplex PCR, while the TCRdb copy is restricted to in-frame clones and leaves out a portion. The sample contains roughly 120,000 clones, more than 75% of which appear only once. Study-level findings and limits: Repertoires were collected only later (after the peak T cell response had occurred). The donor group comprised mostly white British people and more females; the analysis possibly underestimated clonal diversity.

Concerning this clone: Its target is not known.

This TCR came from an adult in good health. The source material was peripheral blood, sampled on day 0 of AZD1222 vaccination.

For the CDR3, the DNA is TGTGCCAGCAGCCAGGGCCCGGGGATCGGAGCGGGAGTCCAAGAGACCCAGTACTTC. It is translated as CASSQGPGIGAGVQETQYF. This sequence joins TRBV4-2 and TRBJ2-5; 8 bases are a match to TRBD2. Germline V gene data show CDR1 as LGHNA and CDR2 as YNFKEQ. Trimming took 3 bases from V and 1 from J; bases not matched to a gene: 16. The CDR3 is 19 amino acids.